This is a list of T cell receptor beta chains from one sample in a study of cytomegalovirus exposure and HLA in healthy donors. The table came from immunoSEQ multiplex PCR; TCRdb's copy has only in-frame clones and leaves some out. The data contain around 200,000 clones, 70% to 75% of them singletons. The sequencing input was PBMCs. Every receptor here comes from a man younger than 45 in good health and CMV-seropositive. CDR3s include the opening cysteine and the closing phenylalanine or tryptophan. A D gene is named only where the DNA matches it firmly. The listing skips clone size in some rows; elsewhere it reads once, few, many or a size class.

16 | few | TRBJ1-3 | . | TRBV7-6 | CASSLEDRSSGNTIYF | TGTGCCAGCAGCTTAGAAGACAGGAGCTCTGGAAACACCATATATTTT
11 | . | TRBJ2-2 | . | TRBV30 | CAWQEAGELFF | TGTGCCTGGCAGGAGGCCGGGGAGCTGTTTTTT
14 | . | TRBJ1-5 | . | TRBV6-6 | CASSNRDGNQPQHF | TGTGCCAGCAGTAACCGGGATGGCAATCAGCCCCAGCATTTT
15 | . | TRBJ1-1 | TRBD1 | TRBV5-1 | CASSLGGQGATEAFF | TGCGCCAGCAGCTTGGGGGGACAGGGTGCCACTGAAGCTTTCTTT
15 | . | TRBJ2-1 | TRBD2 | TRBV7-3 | CASSPRLAKGDEQFF | TGTGCCAGCAGCCCCCGACTAGCGAAGGGGGATGAGCAGTTCTTC
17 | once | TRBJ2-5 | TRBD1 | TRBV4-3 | CASSQDWTGGPQETQYF | TGCGCCAGCAGCCAAGATTGGACAGGGGGCCCTCAAGAGACCCAGTACTTC
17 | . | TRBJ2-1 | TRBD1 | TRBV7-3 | CASSLGPTGGTYNEQFF | TGTGCCAGCAGCTTAGGGCCCACAGGGGGCACCTACAATGAGCAGTTCTTC
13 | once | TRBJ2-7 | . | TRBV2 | CASRMKWELALHF | TGTGCCAGCCGGATGAAATGGGAACTAGCTTTGCACTTC
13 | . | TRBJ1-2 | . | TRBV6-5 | CASSYHRGGGYTF | TGTGCCAGCAGTTACCATCGGGGAGGTGGCTACACCTTC
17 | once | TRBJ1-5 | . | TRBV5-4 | CASSLGGGVYSNQPQHF | TGTGCCAGCAGCTTGGGTGGGGGGGTATATAGCAATCAGCCCCAGCATTTT
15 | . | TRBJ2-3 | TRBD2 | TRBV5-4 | CASSFGLAGGDTQYF | TGTGCCAGCAGCTTCGGACTAGCGGGGGGAGATACGCAGTATTTT
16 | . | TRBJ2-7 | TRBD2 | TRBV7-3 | CASSPLGREAPYEQYF | TGTGCCAGCAGCCCCCTCGGGCGGGAGGCGCCATACGAGCAGTACTTC
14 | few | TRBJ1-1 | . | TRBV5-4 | CASSWAGVNTEAFF | TGTGCCAGCAGCTGGGCGGGGGTGAACACTGAAGCTTTCTTT
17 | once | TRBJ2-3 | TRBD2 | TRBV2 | CASRAGTTLSSTDTQYF | TGTGCCAGCAGAGCCGGGACTACCCTTTCTAGCACAGATACGCAGTATTTT
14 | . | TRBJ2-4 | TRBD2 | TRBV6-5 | CASSRSGGKNIQYF | TGTGCCAGCAGTCGGAGCGGGGGCAAAAACATTCAGTACTTC
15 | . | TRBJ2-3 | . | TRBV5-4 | CASSAGGTATDTQYF | TGTGCCAGCAGCGCGGGCGGGACGGCCACAGATACGCAGTATTTT
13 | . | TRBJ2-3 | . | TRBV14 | CASSPLGTSPQYF | TGTGCCAGCAGCCCGTTGGGGACATCCCCGCAGTATTTT
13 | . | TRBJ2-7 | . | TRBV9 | CASSVGQGDEQYF | TGTGCCAGCAGCGTAGGCCAGGGCGACGAGCAGTACTTC
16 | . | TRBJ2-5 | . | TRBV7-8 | CASSPVWQARQETQYF | TGTGCCAGCAGCCCCGTTTGGCAGGCCCGTCAAGAGACCCAGTACTTC
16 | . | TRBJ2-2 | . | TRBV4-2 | CASSQDGVQYTGELFF | TGTGCCAGCAGCCAAGACGGGGTACAGTACACCGGGGAGCTGTTTTTT
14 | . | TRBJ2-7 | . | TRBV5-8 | CASSFTESFYEQYF | TGTGCCAGCAGCTTTACAGAATCTTTCTACGAGCAGTACTTC
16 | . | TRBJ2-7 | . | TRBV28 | CASSFEFEGGDYEQYF | TGTGCCAGCAGTTTCGAGTTCGAAGGGGGGGACTACGAGCAGTACTTC
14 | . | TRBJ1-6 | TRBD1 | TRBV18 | CASSRGQANSPLHF | TGTGCCAGCTCCCGAGGACAGGCAAATTCACCCCTCCACTTT
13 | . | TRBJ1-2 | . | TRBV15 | CATSAELDYGYTF | TGTGCCACCAGCGCGGAGCTTGACTATGGCTACACCTTC
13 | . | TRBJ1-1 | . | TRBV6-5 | CASSSRGAAEAFF | TGTGCCAGCAGCTCCCGGGGGGCGGCTGAAGCTTTCTTT
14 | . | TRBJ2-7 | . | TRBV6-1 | CASSGDYPTYEQYF | TGTGCCAGCAGTGGAGACTACCCGACCTACGAGCAGTACTTC
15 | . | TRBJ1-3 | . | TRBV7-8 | CASSLGPIPGNTIYF | TGTGCCAGCAGCTTAGGTCCCATCCCTGGAAACACCATATATTTT
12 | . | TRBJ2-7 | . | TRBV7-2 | CASSLSSLEQYF | TGTGCCAGCAGCCTTTCATCTCTCGAGCAGTACTTC
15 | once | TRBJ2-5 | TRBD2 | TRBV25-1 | CASSESLAGRETQYF | TGTGCCAGCAGTGAAAGTCTGGCCGGGAGGGAGACCCAGTACTTC
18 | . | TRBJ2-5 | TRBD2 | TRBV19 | CASSSSGTSGGALETQYF | TGTGCCAGTAGTTCTTCCGGGACTAGCGGGGGGGCCTTGGAGACCCAGTACTTC
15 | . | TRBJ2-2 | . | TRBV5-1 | CASSSGGHFTGELFF | TGCGCCAGCAGCTCGGGGGGACATTTCACCGGGGAGCTGTTTTTT
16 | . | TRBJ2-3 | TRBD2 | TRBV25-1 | CASSDPASGGTDTQYF | TGTGCCAGCAGTGACCCCGCAAGCGGGGGCACAGATACGCAGTATTTT
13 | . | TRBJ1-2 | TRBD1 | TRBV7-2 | CASSPGDSYGYTF | TGTGCCAGCAGCCCCGGGGACAGCTACGGCTACACCTTC
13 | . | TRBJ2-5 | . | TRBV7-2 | CASSDGTLGTQYF | TGTGCCAGCAGCGATGGGACTCTTGGGACCCAGTACTTC
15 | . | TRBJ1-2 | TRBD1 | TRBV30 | CAWSVLGQTSYGYTF | TGTGCCTGGAGTGTACTGGGACAGACAAGCTATGGCTACACCTTC
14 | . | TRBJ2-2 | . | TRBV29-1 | CSVEEWTETGELFF | TGCAGCGTTGAAGAATGGACAGAGACCGGGGAGCTGTTTTTT
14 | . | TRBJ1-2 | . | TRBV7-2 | CASGFTSGGRGYTF | TGTGCCAGCGGTTTCACTTCTGGGGGGAGAGGCTACACCTTC
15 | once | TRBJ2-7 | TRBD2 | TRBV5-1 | CASKRLAGETHEQYF | TGCGCCAGCAAGCGCCTAGCGGGAGAGACACACGAGCAGTACTTC
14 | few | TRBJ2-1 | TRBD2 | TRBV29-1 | CSVSLLASVNGQFF | TGCAGCGTTTCGTTACTAGCGTCTGTTAATGGGCAGTTCTTC
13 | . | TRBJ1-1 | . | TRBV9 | CASSGAAGGEAFF | TGTGCCAGCAGCGGGGCAGCCGGAGGGGAAGCTTTCTTT
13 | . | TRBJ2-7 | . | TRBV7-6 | CASSAGIGYEQYF | TGTGCCAGCAGCGCAGGGATAGGGTACGAGCAGTACTTC
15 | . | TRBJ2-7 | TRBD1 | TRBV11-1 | CASSPMGQGMVEQYF | TGTGCCAGCAGCCCCATGGGACAGGGGATGGTGGAGCAGTACTTC
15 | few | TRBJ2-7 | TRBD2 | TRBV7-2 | CASSPTSGESYEQYF | TGTGCCAGCAGCCCGACTAGCGGGGAGTCCTACGAGCAGTACTTC
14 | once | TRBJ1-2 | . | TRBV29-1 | CSVSPQGSNYGYTF | TGCAGCGTCTCCCCACAGGGATCTAACTATGGCTACACCTTC
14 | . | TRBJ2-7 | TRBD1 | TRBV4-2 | CASSHNRGVNEQYF | TGTGCCAGCAGCCACAACAGGGGGGTCAACGAGCAGTACTTC
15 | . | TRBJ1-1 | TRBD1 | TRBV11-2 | CASSVTGTVGTEAFF | TGTGCCAGCAGCGTAACCGGGACAGTTGGCACTGAAGCTTTCTTT
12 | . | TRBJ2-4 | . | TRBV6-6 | CASVDRRNIQYF | TGTGCCAGCGTCGACAGGAGAAACATTCAGTACTTC
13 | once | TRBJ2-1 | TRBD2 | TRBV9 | CASSGGRADEQFF | TGTGCCAGCAGCGGCGGGAGGGCCGATGAGCAGTTCTTC
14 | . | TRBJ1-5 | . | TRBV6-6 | CASSYSRGDQPQHF | TGTGCCAGCAGTTACTCCAGGGGCGATCAGCCCCAGCATTTT
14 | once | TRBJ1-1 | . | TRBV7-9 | CASTFTGRRTEAFF | TGTGCCAGCACCTTCACAGGGCGACGAACTGAAGCTTTCTTT
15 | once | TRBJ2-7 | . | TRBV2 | CASSGLPSRQGEQYF | TGTGCCAGCAGTGGACTACCCTCCCGGCAAGGCGAGCAGTACTTC
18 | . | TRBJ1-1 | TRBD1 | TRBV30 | CAWSGVGQGAWRNTEAFF | TGTGCCTGGTCAGGGGTGGGACAGGGGGCATGGAGGAACACTGAAGCTTTCTTT